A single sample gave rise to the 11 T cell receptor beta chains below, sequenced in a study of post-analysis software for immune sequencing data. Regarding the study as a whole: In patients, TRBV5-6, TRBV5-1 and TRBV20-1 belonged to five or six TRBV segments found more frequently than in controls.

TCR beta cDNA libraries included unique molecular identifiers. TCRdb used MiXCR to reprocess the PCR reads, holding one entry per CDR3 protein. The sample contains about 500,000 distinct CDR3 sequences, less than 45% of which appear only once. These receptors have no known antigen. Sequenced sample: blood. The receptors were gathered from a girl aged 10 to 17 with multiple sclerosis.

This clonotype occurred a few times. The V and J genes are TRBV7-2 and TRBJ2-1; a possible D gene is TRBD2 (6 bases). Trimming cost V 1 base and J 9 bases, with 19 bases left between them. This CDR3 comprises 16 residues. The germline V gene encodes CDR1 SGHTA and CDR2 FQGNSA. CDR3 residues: CASSLGPGTGLGEQFF. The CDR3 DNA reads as TGTGCCAGCAGCTTAGGTCCCGGGACTGGTTTAGGTGAGCAGTTCTTC.

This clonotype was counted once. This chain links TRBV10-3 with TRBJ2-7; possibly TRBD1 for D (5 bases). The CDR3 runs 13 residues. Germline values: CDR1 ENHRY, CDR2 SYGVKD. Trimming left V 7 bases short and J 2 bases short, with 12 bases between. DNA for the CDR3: TGTGCCATCAAATCGGACACCACCTACGAGCAGTACTTC. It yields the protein CAIKSDTTYEQYF.

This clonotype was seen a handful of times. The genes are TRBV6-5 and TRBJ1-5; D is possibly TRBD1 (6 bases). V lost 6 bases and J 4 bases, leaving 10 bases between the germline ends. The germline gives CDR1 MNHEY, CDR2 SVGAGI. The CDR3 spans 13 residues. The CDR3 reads CASRGQLNQPQHF. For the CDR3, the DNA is TGTGCCAGCAGAGGACAGCTTAATCAGCCCCAGCATTTT.

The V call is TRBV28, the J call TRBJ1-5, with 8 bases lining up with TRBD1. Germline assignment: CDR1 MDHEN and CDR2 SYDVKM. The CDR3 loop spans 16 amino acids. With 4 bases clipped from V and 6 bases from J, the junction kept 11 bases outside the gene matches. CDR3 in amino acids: CASSSRAGGVGQPQHF. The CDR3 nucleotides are TGTGCCAGCAGTTCGCGTGCAGGGGGCGTGGGTCAGCCCCAGCATTTT.

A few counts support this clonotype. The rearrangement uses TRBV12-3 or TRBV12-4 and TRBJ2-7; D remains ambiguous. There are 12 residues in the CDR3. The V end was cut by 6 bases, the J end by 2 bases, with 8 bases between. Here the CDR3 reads CASRHPPYEQYF. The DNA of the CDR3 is TGTGCCAGCAGGCACCCCCCCTACGAGCAGTACTTC.

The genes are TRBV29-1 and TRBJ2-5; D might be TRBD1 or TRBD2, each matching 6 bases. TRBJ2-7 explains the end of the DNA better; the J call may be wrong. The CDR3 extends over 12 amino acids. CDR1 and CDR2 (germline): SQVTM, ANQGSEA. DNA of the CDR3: TGCAGCGCCCTTAGGGGGGACTACGAGCAGTACTTC. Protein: CSALRGDYEQYF.

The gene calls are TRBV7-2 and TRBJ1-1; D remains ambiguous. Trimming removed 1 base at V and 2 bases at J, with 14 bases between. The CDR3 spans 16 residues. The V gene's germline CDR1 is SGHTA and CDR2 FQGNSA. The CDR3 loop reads CASSLVVFTGNTEAFF. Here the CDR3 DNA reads TGTGCCAGCAGCTTAGTAGTTTTCACGGGTAACACTGAAGCTTTCTTT.

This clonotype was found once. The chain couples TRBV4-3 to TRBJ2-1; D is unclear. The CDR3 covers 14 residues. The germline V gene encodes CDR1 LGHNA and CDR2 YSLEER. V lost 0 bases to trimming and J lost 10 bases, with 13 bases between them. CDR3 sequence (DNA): TGCGCCAGCAGCCAAGAGCGTACCCCGTTGGAGCAGTTCTTC. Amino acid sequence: CASSQERTPLEQFF.

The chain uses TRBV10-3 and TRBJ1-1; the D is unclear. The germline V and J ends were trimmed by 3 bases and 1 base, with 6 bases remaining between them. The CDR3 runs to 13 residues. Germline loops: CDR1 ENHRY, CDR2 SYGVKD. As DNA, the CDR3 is TGTGCCATCAGTGATATGCAGAACACTGAAGCTTTCTTT. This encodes CAISDMQNTEAFF.

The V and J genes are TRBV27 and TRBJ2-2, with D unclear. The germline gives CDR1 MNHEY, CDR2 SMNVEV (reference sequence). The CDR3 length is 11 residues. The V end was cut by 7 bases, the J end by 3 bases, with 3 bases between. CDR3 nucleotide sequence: TGTGCCAGCACCTACACCGGGGAGCTGTTTTTT. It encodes CASTYTGELFF.

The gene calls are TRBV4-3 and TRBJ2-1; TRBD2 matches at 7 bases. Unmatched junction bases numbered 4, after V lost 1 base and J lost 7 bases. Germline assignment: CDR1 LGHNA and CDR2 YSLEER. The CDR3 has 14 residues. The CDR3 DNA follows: TGCGCCAGCAGCCAAGGATTGGGGGGGAATGAGCAGTTCTTC. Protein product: CASSQGLGGNEQFF.